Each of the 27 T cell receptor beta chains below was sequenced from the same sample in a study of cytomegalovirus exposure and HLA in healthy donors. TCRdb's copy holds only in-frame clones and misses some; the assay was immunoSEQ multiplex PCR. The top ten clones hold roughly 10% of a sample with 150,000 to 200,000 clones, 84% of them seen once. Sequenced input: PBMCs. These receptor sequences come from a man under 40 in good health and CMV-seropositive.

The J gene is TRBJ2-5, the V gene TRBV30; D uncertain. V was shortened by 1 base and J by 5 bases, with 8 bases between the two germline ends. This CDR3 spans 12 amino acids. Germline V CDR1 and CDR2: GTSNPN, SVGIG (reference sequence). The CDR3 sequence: CAWSGGRETQYF. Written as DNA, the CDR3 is TGTGCCTGGAGTGGAGGCCGGGAGACCCAGTACTTC.

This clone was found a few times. Written as DNA, the CDR3 is TGTGCCAGCAGCCCGGTAGCGGGTGCGGCCTACGAGCAGTACTTC. It is translated as CASSPVAGAAYEQYF. The rearrangement uses TRBV13 and TRBJ2-7; the match to TRBD2 covers 7 bases. With 5 bases clipped from V and 2 bases from J, the junction kept 9 bases outside the gene matches. Looked up from germline, CDR1 is PRHDT and CDR2 is FYEKMQ (reference sequence). This CDR3 region has 15 residues.

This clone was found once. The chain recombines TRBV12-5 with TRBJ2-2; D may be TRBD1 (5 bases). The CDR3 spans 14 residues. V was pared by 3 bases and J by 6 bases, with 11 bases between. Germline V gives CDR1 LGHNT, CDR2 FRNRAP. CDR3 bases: TGTGCTAGTGGTTTCTCAGGGTCCGCCGGGGAGCTGTTTTTT. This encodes CASGFSGSAGELFF. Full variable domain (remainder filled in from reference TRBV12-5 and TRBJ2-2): DARVTQTPRHKVTEMGQEVTMRCQPILGHNTVFWYRQTMMQGLELLAYFRNRAPLDDSGMPKDRFSAEMPDATLATLKIQPSEPRDSAVYFCASGFSGSAGELFFGEGSRLTVL.

The chain's CDR3 is CASRLTGMNTEAFF. CDR3 in DNA: TGTGCCAGCAGATTGACAGGGATGAACACTGAAGCTTTCTTT. The V gene is TRBV27, the J gene TRBJ1-1; 7 bases are a match to TRBD1. Germline trimming cut 6 bases from V and 0 bases from J; bases unmatched to any gene: 4. This CDR3 contains 14 residues. The germline CDR1 and CDR2 sequences are MNHEY and SMNVEV (reference sequence).

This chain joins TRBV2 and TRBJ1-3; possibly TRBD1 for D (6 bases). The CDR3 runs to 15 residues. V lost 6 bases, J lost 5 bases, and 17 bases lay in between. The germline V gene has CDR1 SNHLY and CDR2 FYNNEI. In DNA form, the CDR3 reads TGTGCCAGCAGCCCAGACAGGCTTCACAGAAACACCATATATTTT. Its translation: CASSPDRLHRNTIYF.

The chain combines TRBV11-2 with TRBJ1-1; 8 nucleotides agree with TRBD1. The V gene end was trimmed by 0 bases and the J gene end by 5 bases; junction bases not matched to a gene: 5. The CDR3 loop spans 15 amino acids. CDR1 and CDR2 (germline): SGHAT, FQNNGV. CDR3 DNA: TGTGCCAGCAGCTTAGAGGGGCAGGGGGCGACTGAAGCTTTCTTT. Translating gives CASSLEGQGATEAFF.

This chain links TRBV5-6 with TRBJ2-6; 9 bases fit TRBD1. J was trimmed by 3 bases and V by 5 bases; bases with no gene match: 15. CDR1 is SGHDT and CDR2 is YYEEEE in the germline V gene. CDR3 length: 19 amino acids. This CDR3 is CASSSKLGTGFGGANVLTF. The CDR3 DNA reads TGTGCCAGCAGTTCGAAACTCGGGACAGGGTTTGGTGGGGCCAACGTCCTGACTTTC.

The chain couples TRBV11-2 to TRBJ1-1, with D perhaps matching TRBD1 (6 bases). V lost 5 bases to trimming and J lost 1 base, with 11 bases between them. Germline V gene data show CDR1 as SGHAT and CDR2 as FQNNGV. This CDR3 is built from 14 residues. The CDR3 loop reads CASSPDSRNTEAFF. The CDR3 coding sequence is TGTGCCAGCAGCCCGGACAGTCGGAACACTGAAGCTTTCTTT.

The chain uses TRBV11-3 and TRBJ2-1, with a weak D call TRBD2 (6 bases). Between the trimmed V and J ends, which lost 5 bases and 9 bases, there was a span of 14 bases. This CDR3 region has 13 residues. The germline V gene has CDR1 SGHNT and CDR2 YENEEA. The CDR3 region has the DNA TGTGCCAGCAGCGGGTGGTTGGGGGGTGAGCAGTTCTTC. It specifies CASSGWLGGEQFF.

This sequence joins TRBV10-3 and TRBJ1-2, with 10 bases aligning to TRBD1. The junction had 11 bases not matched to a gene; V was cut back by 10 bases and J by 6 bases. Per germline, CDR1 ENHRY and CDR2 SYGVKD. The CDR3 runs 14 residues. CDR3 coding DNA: TGTGCCACCAGGGGGACAGGGGAAGAGAATGGCTACACCTTC. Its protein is CATRGTGEENGYTF.

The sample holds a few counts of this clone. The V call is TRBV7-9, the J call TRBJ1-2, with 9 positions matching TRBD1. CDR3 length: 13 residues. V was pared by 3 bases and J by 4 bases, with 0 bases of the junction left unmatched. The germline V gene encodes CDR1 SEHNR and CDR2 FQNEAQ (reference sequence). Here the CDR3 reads CASSLGQGYGYTF. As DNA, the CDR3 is TGTGCCAGCAGCTTGGGACAGGGCTATGGCTACACCTTC.

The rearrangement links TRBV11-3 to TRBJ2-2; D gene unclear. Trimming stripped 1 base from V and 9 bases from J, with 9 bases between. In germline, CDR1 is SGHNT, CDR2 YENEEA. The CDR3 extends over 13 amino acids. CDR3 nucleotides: TGTGCCAGCAGCTTAGGGGCTGCGCGGGAGCTGTTTTTT. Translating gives CASSLGAARELFF.

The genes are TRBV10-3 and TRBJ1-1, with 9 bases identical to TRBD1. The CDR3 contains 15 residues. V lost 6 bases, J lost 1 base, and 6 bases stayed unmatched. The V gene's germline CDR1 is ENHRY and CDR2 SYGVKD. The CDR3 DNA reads TGTGCCATCAGCCCCGGACAGGGGAAGAACACTGAAGCTTTCTTT. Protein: CAISPGQGKNTEAFF.

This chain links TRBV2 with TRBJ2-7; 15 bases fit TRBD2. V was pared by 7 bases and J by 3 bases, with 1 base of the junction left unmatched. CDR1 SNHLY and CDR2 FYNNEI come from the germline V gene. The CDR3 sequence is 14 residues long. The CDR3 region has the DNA TGTGCCAGCAAGGGACTAGCGGGGGGCTACGAGCAGTACTTC. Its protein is CASKGLAGGYEQYF.

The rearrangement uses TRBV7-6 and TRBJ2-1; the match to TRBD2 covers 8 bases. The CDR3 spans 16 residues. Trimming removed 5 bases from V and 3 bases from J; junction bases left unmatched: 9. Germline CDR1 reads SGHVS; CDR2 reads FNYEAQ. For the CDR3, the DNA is TGTGCCAGCAGCATTAGCGGGATTAACCTCTACAATGAGCAGTTCTTC. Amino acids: CASSISGINLYNEQFF. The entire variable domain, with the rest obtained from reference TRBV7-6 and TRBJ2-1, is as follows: GAGVSQSPRYKVTKRGQDVALRCDPISGHVSLYWYRQALGQGPEFLTYFNYEAQQDKSGLPNDRFSAERPEGSISTLTIQRTEQRDSAMYRCASSISGINLYNEQFFGPGTRLTVL.

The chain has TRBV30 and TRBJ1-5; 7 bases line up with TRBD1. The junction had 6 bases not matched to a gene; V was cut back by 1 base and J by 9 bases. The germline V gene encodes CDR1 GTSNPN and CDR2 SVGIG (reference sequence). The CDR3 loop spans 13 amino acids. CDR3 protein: CAWSGQGEGPQHF. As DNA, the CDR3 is TGTGCCTGGAGTGGGCAGGGGGAAGGGCCCCAGCATTTT. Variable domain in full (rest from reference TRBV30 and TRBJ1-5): SQTIHQWPATLVQPVGSPLSLECTVEGTSNPNLYWYRQAAGRGLQLLFYSVGIGQISSEVPQNLSASRPQDRQFILSSKKLLLSDSGFYLCAWSGQGEGPQHFGDGTRLSIL.

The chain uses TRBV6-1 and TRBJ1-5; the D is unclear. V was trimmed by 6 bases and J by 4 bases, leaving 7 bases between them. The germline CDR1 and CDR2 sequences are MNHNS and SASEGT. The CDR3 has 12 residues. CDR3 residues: CASRSQNQPQHF. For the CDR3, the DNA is TGTGCCAGCAGGAGCCAAAATCAGCCCCAGCATTTT.

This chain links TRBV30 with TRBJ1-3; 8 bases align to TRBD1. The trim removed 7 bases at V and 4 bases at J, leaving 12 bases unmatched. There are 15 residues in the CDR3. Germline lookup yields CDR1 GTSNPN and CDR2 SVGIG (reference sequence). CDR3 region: CAFGQGNYQGNTIYF. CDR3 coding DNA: TGTGCCTTCGGACAGGGAAACTATCAGGGAAACACCATATATTTT.

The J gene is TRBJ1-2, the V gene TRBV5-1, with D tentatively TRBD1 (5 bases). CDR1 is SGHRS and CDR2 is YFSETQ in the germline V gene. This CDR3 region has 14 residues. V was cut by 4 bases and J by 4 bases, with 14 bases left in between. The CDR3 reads CASSPGEVSYGYTF. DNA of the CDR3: TGCGCCAGCAGCCCGGGGGAGGTTTCCTATGGCTACACCTTC.

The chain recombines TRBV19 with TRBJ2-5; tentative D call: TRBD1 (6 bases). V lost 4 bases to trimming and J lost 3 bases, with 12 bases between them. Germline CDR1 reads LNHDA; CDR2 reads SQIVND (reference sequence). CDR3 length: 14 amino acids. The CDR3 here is CASSTGTWEETQYF. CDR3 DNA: TGTGCCAGTAGTACCGGGACATGGGAAGAGACCCAGTACTTC.

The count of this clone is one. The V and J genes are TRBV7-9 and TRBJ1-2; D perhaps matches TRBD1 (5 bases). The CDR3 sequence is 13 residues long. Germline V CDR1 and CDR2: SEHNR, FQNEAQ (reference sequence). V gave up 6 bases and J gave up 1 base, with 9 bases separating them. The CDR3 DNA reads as TGTGCCAGCAGGCCACAGGATAACTATGGCTACACCTTC. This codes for CASRPQDNYGYTF.

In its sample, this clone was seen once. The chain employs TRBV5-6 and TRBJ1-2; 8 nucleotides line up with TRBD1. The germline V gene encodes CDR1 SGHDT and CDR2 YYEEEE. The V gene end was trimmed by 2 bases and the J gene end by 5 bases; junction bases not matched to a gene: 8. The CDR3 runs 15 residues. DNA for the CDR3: TGTGCCAGCAGCTTACAGGGGGGCTGGGTATATGGCTACACCTTC. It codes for CASSLQGGWVYGYTF.

The CDR3 region has the DNA TGTGCCATCAGTGAAAGACCCGGGGGCTCCTACAATGAGCAGTTCTTC. The encoded protein is CAISERPGGSYNEQFF. The rearrangement uses TRBV10-3 and TRBJ2-1; tentative D call: TRBD2 (6 bases). CDR1 is ENHRY and CDR2 is SYGVKD in the germline V gene. Trimming removed 3 bases from V and 0 bases from J, with 12 bases in between. The length of the CDR3 is 16 residues.

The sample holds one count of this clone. The CDR3 region has the DNA TGTGCCAGCAGCTTAGTCCACAAAGAGACCCAGTACTTC. As protein: CASSLVHKETQYF. This sequence joins TRBV7-2 and TRBJ2-5; no definite D call. Trimming took 1 base from V and 3 from J, leaving 6 bases between them. The CDR3 runs to 13 residues. Looked up from germline, CDR1 is SGHTA and CDR2 is FQGNSA.

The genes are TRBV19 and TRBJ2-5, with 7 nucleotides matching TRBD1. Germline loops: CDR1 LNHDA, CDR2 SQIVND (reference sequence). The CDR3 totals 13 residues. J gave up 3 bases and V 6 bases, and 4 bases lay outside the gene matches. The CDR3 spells CASSDRAEETQYF. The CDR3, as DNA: TGTGCCAGTAGCGACAGGGCGGAAGAGACCCAGTACTTC.

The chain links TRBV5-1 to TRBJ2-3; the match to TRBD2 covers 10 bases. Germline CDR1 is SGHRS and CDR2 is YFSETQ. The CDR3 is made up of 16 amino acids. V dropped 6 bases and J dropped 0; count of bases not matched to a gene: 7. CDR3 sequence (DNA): TGCGCCAGCACACTAGCGGGGTTCTCTAGCACAGATACGCAGTATTTT. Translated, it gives CASTLAGFSSTDTQYF.

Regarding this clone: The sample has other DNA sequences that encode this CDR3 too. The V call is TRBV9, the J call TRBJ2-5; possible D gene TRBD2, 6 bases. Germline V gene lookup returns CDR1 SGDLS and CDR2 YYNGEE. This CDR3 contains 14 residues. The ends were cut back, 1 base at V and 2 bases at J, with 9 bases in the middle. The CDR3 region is CASSVSSGQETQYF. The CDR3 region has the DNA TGTGCCAGCAGCGTAAGTAGCGGACAAGAGACCCAGTACTTC. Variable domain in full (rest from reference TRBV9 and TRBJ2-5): DSGVTQTPKHLITATGQRVTLRCSPRSGDLSVYWYQQSLDQGLQFLIQYYNGEERAKGNILERFSAQQFPDLHSELNLSSLELGDSALYFCASSVSSGQETQYFGPGTRLLVL.